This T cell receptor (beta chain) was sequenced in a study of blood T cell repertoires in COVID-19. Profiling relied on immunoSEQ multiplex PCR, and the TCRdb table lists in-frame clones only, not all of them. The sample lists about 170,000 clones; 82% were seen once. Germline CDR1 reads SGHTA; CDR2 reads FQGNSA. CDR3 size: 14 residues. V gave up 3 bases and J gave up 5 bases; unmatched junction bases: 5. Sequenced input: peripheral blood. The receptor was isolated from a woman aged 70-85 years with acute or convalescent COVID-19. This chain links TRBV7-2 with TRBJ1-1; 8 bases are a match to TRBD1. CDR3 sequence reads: CASSFDRGGTEAFF. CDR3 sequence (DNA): TGTGCCAGCAGCTTCGACAGGGGAGGGACTGAAGCTTTCTTT.